This T cell receptor (beta chain) came from a study of shared clonotypes between healthy human individuals. Study information: Donor composition was two women and a few men, aged 18 to 49.

Approximately 220 ng DNA, tens of thousands of T cell genomes, went into each sorted-subset replicate PCR. Authors' data handling: ImmunoSEQ yielded junction-only sequences lacking quality scores, so filtering differed. Only in-frame clones appear in the TCRdb table, and some are missing; sequencing was by immunoSEQ multiplex PCR. That table furnishes V, J and clone size, whereas the DNA furnished D and trimming. This sample has more than 550,000 clones, with 90% found just once. CD8 memory was a combination that joined CD45RO+ cells with CCR7-negative CD45RA+ TemRA cells. This CDR3 is built from 16 residues. V was pared by 0 bases and J by 0 bases, with 10 bases between. CDR1 and CDR2 from the germline V gene are SGHRS and YFSETQ.

The sequence was collected from a man aged 18 to 30 in good health. Some clones in this sample may be carry-over from other donors' samples. This sequence joins TRBV5-1 and TRBJ1-5, with unresolved D. The sample taken for sequencing was memory CD8+ T cells from PBMCs. Indicated subset: CD45RO+ cells pooled with CCR7-negative TemRA cells. The chain's CDR3 is CASSLAPDYSNQPQHF. The CDR3 DNA is TGCGCCAGCAGCTTGGCCCCGGATTATAGCAATCAGCCCCAGCATTTT.